This T cell receptor (beta chain) was captured by sequencing in a study of cytomegalovirus exposure and HLA in healthy donors. The V gene lost 3 bases and the J gene lost 2 bases, with 11 bases spanning the gap. Germline assignment: CDR1 KGHSH and CDR2 LQKENI. The CDR3 is 15 amino acids. With 60 Vbeta and 13 Jbeta primers, the PCR was carried out. Sequencing was performed with immunoSEQ multiplex PCR; in TCRdb, only in-frame clones are kept and a portion is missing. This sample's table has around 100,000 clones. The chain links TRBV18 to TRBJ2-1; TRBD1 is a possible D gene (5 bases). The receptor was derived from a man aged 35-49 years in good health and CMV-seropositive. Sequenced: PBMCs. In nucleotides, the CDR3 is TGTGCCAGCTCACCGTGGCAGGGTGCCTACAATGAGCAGTTCTTC. This sequence encodes CASSPWQGAYNEQFF.